The 25 T cell receptor beta chains given below trace back to one sample, sequenced in a study of shared clonotypes between healthy human individuals. TCRdb's table, derived via immunoSEQ multiplex PCR, lists solely in-frame clones and lacks some. The sample lists 2 million or so clones, 95% occurring once. Sequenced material: naive CD4+ T cells sorted from blood. Subset described: CD45RA+ positively selected. These receptors came from a man aged 18 to 35 in good health.

The chain employs TRBV5-1 and TRBJ2-7, with TRBD2 identical over 7 bases. The CDR3 is made up of 16 amino acids. The J segment lost 0 bases and the V segment lost 4 bases, leaving 10 bases of the junction unmatched. Germline CDR1 SGHRS, CDR2 YFSETQ. The CDR3 sequence is CASSRETSANSYEQYF. For the CDR3, the DNA is TGCGCCAGCAGCCGAGAAACTAGCGCTAACTCCTACGAGCAGTACTTC.

The chain is built from TRBV5-1 and TRBJ2-3; maybe TRBD2 (5 bases). V lost 5 bases, J lost 2 bases, and 15 bases lay in between. The CDR3 consists of 15 residues. Germline V gene sequence: CDR1 SGHRS, CDR2 YFSETQ. The CDR3 is CASRAAVVSTDTQYF. CDR3 in DNA: TGCGCCAGCAGGGCAGCGGTTGTCTCCACAGATACGCAGTATTTT. The full variable domain, completed using reference TRBV5-1 and TRBJ2-3, is KAGVTQTPRYLIKTRGQQVTLSCSPISGHRSVSWYQQTPGQGLQFLFEYFSETQRNKGNFPGRFSGRQFSNSRSEMNVSTLELGDSALYLCASRAAVVSTDTQYFGPGTRLTVL.

V and J are TRBV5-5 and TRBJ2-5; D unresolved. Germline V CDR1 and CDR2: SGHKS, YYEKEE (reference sequence). The CDR3 totals 13 residues. V lost 4 bases to trimming and J lost 5 bases, with 12 bases between them. This CDR3 reads CASSLNRLETQYF. The CDR3 DNA follows: TGTGCCAGCAGCCTGAATCGGTTGGAGACCCAGTACTTC.

The CDR3 sequence: CASRTSGGQETQYF. In DNA form, the CDR3 reads TGTGCCAGCAGGACTAGCGGGGGCCAAGAGACCCAGTACTTC. The V call is TRBV27, the J call TRBJ2-5; 12 bases line up with TRBD2. Germline assignment: CDR1 MNHEY and CDR2 SMNVEV (reference sequence). J gave up 1 base and V 6 bases, and 0 bases lay outside the gene matches. CDR3 length equals 14 residues.

The chain has TRBV19 and TRBJ1-5; D remains ambiguous. Germline-derived CDR1 and CDR2 are LNHDA and SQIVND (reference sequence). V lost 3 bases and J lost 1, with 7 bases in between. The CDR3 is 14 residues long. This CDR3 is CASSIGRSNQPQHF. Here the CDR3 DNA reads TGTGCCAGTAGTATCGGACGCAGCAATCAGCCCCAGCATTTT. The variable domain in full, completed from reference TRBV19 and TRBJ1-5, reads DGGITQSPKYLFRKEGQNVTLSCEQNLNHDAMYWYRQDPGQGLRLIYYSQIVNDFQKGDIAEGYSVSREKKESFPLTVTSAQKNPTAFYLCASSIGRSNQPQHFGDGTRLSIL.

This clone has only one observation. This CDR3 is also generated by other DNA sequences in the sample. This chain connects TRBV10-3 to TRBJ2-7; a possible D gene is TRBD2 (5 bases). The CDR3 is made up of 14 amino acids. V was pared by 2 bases and J by 2 bases, with 10 bases between. Germline V CDR1 and CDR2: ENHRY, SYGVKD. For the CDR3, the DNA is TGTGCCATCAGTGAGGGGCCGGGAACCTACGAGCAGTACTTC. It codes for CAISEGPGTYEQYF.

V and J are TRBV9 and TRBJ2-2; D gene uncertain. CDR3 length: 16 amino acids. Germline loops: CDR1 SGDLS, CDR2 YYNGEE. Trimming left V 0 bases short and J 2 bases short, with 11 bases between. The CDR3 DNA is TGTGCCAGCAGCGTAGACCCCCTCGTAAACACCGGGGAGCTGTTTTTT. Its protein is CASSVDPLVNTGELFF. Supplemented by reference TRBV9 and TRBJ2-2, the full variable domain reads DSGVTQTPKHLITATGQRVTLRCSPRSGDLSVYWYQQSLDQGLQFLIQYYNGEERAKGNILERFSAQQFPDLHSELNLSSLELGDSALYFCASSVDPLVNTGELFFGEGSRLTVL.

V gene TRBV2 combines with J gene TRBJ2-5; D assignment may be TRBD1 or TRBD2 (5 bases each). Germline CDR1 and CDR2: SNHLY and FYNNEI. Trimming stripped 8 bases from V and 9 bases from J, with 19 bases between. This CDR3 region has 13 residues. In nucleotides, the CDR3 is TGTGCCAGCTACGGGACCCCTTCGAAGGCCCAGTACTTC. Protein sequence: CASYGTPSKAQYF.

The J gene is TRBJ1-2, the V gene TRBV19, with D unresolved. This CDR3 is built from 14 residues. The germline gives CDR1 LNHDA, CDR2 SQIVND (reference sequence). The ends were cut back, 5 bases at V and 3 bases at J, with 13 bases in the middle. CDR3 in amino acids: CASSPLAGYYGYTF. In DNA, the CDR3 is TGTGCCAGTAGTCCCTTGGCAGGATACTATGGCTACACCTTC.

V and J are TRBV7-2 and TRBJ2-4; D is perhaps TRBD2 (6 bases). This CDR3 has 17 amino acids. Per germline, CDR1 SGHTA and CDR2 FQGNSA. Deletions cut 0 bases from V and 4 bases from J, with 16 bases between. The CDR3 nucleotides read TGTGCCAGCAGCTTAGCGATGACCGGGAGTATTAAAAACATTCAGTACTTC. This gives the protein CASSLAMTGSIKNIQYF. Supplemented by reference TRBV7-2 and TRBJ2-4, the full variable domain reads GAGVSQSPSNKVTEKGKDVELRCDPISGHTALYWYRQSLGQGLEFLIYFQGNSAPDKSGLPSDRFSAERTGGSVSTLTIQRTQQEDSAVYLCASSLAMTGSIKNIQYFGAGTRLSVL.

The rearrangement uses TRBV6-1 and TRBJ2-3; possibly TRBD1 for D (5 bases). Per the germline V gene, CDR1 is MNHNS and CDR2 is SASEGT. This CDR3 comprises 14 residues. V lost 5 bases, J lost 0 bases, and 9 bases lay in between. The CDR3 loop is CASSSQGSTDTQYF. The CDR3 bases are TGTGCCAGCAGTTCGCAGGGAAGCACAGATACGCAGTATTTT.

V is TRBV5-1 and J is TRBJ2-5; 10 nucleotides align to TRBD2. Per the germline V gene, CDR1 is SGHRS and CDR2 is YFSETQ. The CDR3 totals 16 residues. The trim removed 1 base at V and 0 bases at J, leaving 3 bases unmatched. CDR3 sequence: CASSLPSGGDQETQYF. The CDR3 DNA follows: TGCGCCAGCAGCTTGCCTAGCGGGGGCGACCAAGAGACCCAGTACTTC.

This clone was seen once. The gene calls are TRBV25-1 and TRBJ2-1, with D tentatively TRBD1 (5 bases). The CDR3 extends over 15 amino acids. Trimming pared 10 bases from V and 0 bases from J, leaving 16 bases between. CDR1 is MGHDK, CDR2 SYGVNS, per germline. CDR3 sequence reads: CATARQGSSYNEQFF. DNA of the CDR3: TGTGCCACCGCCAGGCAGGGAAGCTCCTACAATGAGCAGTTCTTC.

V usage is TRBV5-5 and J usage is TRBJ1-5; no clear D gene. Germline V gene data show CDR1 as SGHKS and CDR2 as YYEKEE (reference sequence). The CDR3 is made up of 14 amino acids. V lost 4 bases to trimming and J lost 3 bases, with 11 bases between them. For the CDR3, the DNA is TGTGCCAGCAGCCCGGACGGTTCCAATCAGCCCCAGCATTTT. The encoded protein is CASSPDGSNQPQHF.

The chain is built from TRBV2 and TRBJ1-5; D is uncertain. Trimming took 7 bases from V and 0 from J, leaving 13 bases between them. The CDR3 contains 15 residues. Germline values: CDR1 SNHLY, CDR2 FYNNEI. The CDR3 nucleotides read TGTGCCAGCAACTCGGACGGATATAGCAATCAGCCCCAGCATTTT. Encoded protein: CASNSDGYSNQPQHF.

The gene calls are TRBV6-5 and TRBJ2-7; tentatively, D is TRBD2 (6 bases). In germline, CDR1 is MNHEY, CDR2 SVGAGI. Trimming removed 3 bases from V and 3 bases from J, with 18 bases in between. CDR3 length equals 16 residues. The CDR3, as DNA: TGTGCCAGCAGTTATCGGGAGACAACAAGGTACTACGAGCAGTACTTC. This gives the protein CASSYRETTRYYEQYF.

A single count supports this clone. The chain has TRBV9 and TRBJ2-1; 7 bases map to TRBD2. The CDR3 is 17 residues long. The ends lost 1 base at V and 5 bases at J; junction bases unmatched: 12. The germline gives CDR1 SGDLS, CDR2 YYNGEE. The CDR3 DNA reads TGTGCCAGCAGCGTAATGTCTAGCGGCGGGTCCCACAATGAGCAGTTCTTC. Translated: CASSVMSSGGSHNEQFF. Looking up the rest from reference TRBV9 and TRBJ2-1 gives the full variable domain: DSGVTQTPKHLITATGQRVTLRCSPRSGDLSVYWYQQSLDQGLQFLIQYYNGEERAKGNILERFSAQQFPDLHSELNLSSLELGDSALYFCASSVMSSGGSHNEQFFGPGTRLTVL.

On this clone: Other DNA sequences in the same sample also yield this CDR3. The chain uses TRBV5-1 and TRBJ2-7; the D gene is possibly TRBD2 (6 bases). The CDR3 totals 14 residues. V was pared by 0 bases and J by 2 bases, with 9 bases between. Germline V lookup: CDR1 SGHRS, CDR2 YFSETQ. CDR3 DNA sequence: TGCGCCAGCAGCTTGGTCTCGGGGGCCTACGAGCAGTACTTC. Its protein is CASSLVSGAYEQYF. The complete variable domain, with remaining parts taken from reference TRBV5-1 and TRBJ2-7, reads KAGVTQTPRYLIKTRGQQVTLSCSPISGHRSVSWYQQTPGQGLQFLFEYFSETQRNKGNFPGRFSGRQFSNSRSEMNVSTLELGDSALYLCASSLVSGAYEQYFGPGTRLTVT.

This clone showed up just once. The V and J genes are TRBV29-1 and TRBJ2-5; D perhaps matches TRBD1 (6 bases). CDR1 and CDR2 (germline): SQVTM, ANQGSEA. The CDR3 covers 13 residues. V was pared by 7 bases and J by 1 base, with 13 bases between. CDR3 nucleotide sequence: TGCAGCGCATCCAGGGGAACCCAAGAGACCCAGTACTTC. It encodes CSASRGTQETQYF.

This chain joins TRBV10-2 and TRBJ1-5; weak D call: TRBD1 (5 bases). Germline loops: CDR1 WSHSY, CDR2 SAAADI. This CDR3 spans 13 amino acids. Trimming shortened V by 7 bases and J by 7 bases, and 14 bases separated the two germline ends. DNA for the CDR3: TGCGCCAGCACGGGGGGGGAGGGACAGCCCCAGCATTTT. As protein: CASTGGEGQPQHF.

The chain carries TRBV30 and TRBJ1-6; D is unclear. V was clipped by 3 bases and J by 5 bases, with 2 bases between them. The CDR3 covers 11 residues. Germline V gene lookup returns CDR1 GTSNPN and CDR2 SVGIG (reference sequence). This CDR3 reads CAWSNNSPLHF. The CDR3 bases are TGTGCCTGGAGCAATAATTCACCCCTCCACTTT.

This chain connects TRBV7-2 to TRBJ2-7; 7 bases are shared with TRBD2. Per the germline V gene, CDR1 is SGHTA and CDR2 is FQGNSA. CDR3 length: 15 residues. The V gene end was trimmed by 6 bases and the J gene end by 3 bases; junction bases not matched to a gene: 11. The CDR3 loop reads CASRLRETPNYEQYF. The CDR3 nucleotides read TGTGCCAGCAGATTGCGGGAGACACCGAACTACGAGCAGTACTTC.

The chain uses TRBV6-4 and TRBJ2-2; 7 nucleotides match TRBD2. The junction had 2 bases not matched to a gene; V was cut back by 3 bases and J by 1 base. Germline CDR1 MRHNA, CDR2 SNTAGT. The CDR3 sequence is 15 residues long. CDR3 in DNA: TGTGCCAGCAGTGAATCGGGGGGGAACACCGGGGAGCTGTTTTTT. It specifies CASSESGGNTGELFF.

The CDR3 protein is CASGSRALETQYF. The CDR3, as DNA: TGTGCTAGTGGTTCGCGGGCCCTAGAGACCCAGTACTTC. This sequence joins TRBV12-5 and TRBJ2-5; a possible D gene is TRBD2 (5 bases). Trimming cost V 4 bases and J 4 bases, with 10 bases left between them. Germline V gene data show CDR1 as LGHNT and CDR2 as FRNRAP. CDR3 size: 13 residues.

The chain links TRBV30 to TRBJ1-4; a weak D match, TRBD1 (5 bases). The CDR3 has 14 residues. Trimming left V 2 bases short and J 5 bases short, with 12 bases between. The germline V gene has CDR1 GTSNPN and CDR2 SVGIG (reference sequence). CDR3 protein: CAWSPGTKNEKLFF. CDR3 nucleotides: TGTGCCTGGAGTCCCGGGACCAAGAATGAAAAACTGTTTTTT.